The clone carrying this TCR beta chain was observed a single time. The sample is drawn from a study of blood T cell repertoires in COVID-19. This table comes from immunoSEQ multiplex PCR, and its TCRdb copy is limited to in-frame clones, with some not included. Here the sample spans about 200,000 clones, around 86% being singletons. Material for sequencing was peripheral blood. The receptor was derived from a woman of 80 years or more with COVID-19, enrolled during active disease.

The CDR3 DNA sequence: TGTGCCTGGAGGACGGAGAGTTCCTACGAGCAGTACTTC. Translated, it gives CAWRTESSYEQYF. The chain couples TRBV30 to TRBJ2-7; D is uncertain. This CDR3 is built from 13 residues. V lost 3 bases and J 1 base, leaving 10 bases between the germline ends. CDR1 is GTSNPN, CDR2 SVGIG, per germline (reference sequence).